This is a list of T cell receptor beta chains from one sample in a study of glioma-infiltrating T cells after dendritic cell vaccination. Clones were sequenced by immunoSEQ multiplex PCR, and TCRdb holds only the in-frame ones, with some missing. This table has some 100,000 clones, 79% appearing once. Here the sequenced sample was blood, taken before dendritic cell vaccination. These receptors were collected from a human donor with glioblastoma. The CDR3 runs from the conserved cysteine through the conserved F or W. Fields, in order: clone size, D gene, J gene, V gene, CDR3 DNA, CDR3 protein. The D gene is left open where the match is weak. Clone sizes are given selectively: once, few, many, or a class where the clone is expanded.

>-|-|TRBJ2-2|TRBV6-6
TGTGCCAGCAGGCCGCAGGAGAACACCGGGGAGCTGTTTTTT
CASRPQENTGELFF
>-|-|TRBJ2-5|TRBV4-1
TGCGCCAGCAGCCAAGATGGAGAAGAGACCCAGTACTTC
CASSQDGEETQYF
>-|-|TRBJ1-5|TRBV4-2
TGTGCCAGCAGCCAAGGCGGGCAAGATCAGCCCCAGCATTTT
CASSQGGQDQPQHF
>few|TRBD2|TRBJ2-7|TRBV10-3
TGTGCCATCAGGGGACTAGCGGCGACCTACGAGCAGTACTTC
CAIRGLAATYEQYF
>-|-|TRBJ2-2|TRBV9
TGTGCCAGCAGACAGGACGGGAACACCGGGGAGCTGTTTTTT
CASRQDGNTGELFF
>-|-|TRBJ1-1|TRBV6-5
TGTGCCAGCAGTTATTTGGACAGCCTCACTGAAGCTTTCTTT
CASSYLDSLTEAFF
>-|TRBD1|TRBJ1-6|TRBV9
TGTGCCAGCAGCGTAGGACAGGGGAATTCACCCCTCCACTTT
CASSVGQGNSPLHF
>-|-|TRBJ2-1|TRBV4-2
TGTGCCAGCAGCCAAGTTACGTCTGAGTTGCTTGAGCAGTTCTTC
CASSQVTSELLEQFF
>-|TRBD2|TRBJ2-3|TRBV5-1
TGCGCCAGCAGCTTCACCGCGGGGGTTGGAAGCACAGATACGCAGTATTTT
CASSFTAGVGSTDTQYF
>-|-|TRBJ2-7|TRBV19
TGTGCCACAAGGGGAACCTACGAGCAGTACTTC
CATRGTYEQYF
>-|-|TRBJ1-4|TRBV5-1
TGCGCCAGCAACCCCCGGCCAGGAACTAATGAAAAACTGTTTTTT
CASNPRPGTNEKLFF
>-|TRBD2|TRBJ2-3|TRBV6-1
TGTGCCAGCAGTCAGCTAGCGGGAACAGCAGATACGCAGTATTTT
CASSQLAGTADTQYF
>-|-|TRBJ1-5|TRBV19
TGTGCCAGTAGTATGGAGGGTCAGCCCCAGCATTTT
CASSMEGQPQHF
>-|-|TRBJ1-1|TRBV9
TGTGCCAGCAGCGTCTCGCCTTCGATGGGCGAAGCTTTCTTT
CASSVSPSMGEAFF
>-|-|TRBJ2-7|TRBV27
TGTGCCAGCAGTACCTATCGGTTCCGCGGCGAGCAGTACTTC
CASSTYRFRGEQYF
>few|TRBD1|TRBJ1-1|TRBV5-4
TGTGCCAGCAGGTCACAGGGGATCTCGCGGGCTTTCTTT
CASRSQGISRAFF
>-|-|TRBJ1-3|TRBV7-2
TGTGCCAGCAGCCCTGGCCCAACCTCTGGAAACACCATATATTTT
CASSPGPTSGNTIYF
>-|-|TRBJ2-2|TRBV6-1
TGTGCCAGCATCGGGGGGCTGGGTGGGACCGGGGAGCTGTTTTTT
CASIGGLGGTGELFF
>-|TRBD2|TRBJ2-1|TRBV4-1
TGCGCCAGCAGCCATTCTAGCGGCCCTTACAATGAGCAGTTCTTC
CASSHSSGPYNEQFF
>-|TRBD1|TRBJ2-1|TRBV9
TGTGCCAGCAGCGTAGGGCCAGGGGGATACAATGAGCAGTTCTTC
CASSVGPGGYNEQFF
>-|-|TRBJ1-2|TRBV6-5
TGTGCCAGCAGTTACTCCTGGGGGGATTATGGCTACACCTTC
CASSYSWGDYGYTF
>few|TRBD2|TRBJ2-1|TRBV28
TGTGCCAGCATCAGTATGGAGGCGGGAGGGCCCTACAATGAGCAGTTCTTC
CASISMEAGGPYNEQFF
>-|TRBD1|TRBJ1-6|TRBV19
TGTGCCAGTAGGATCCCGGGACAGGGGTCACCCCTCCACTTT
CASRIPGQGSPLHF
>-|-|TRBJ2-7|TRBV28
TGTGCCAGCAGACCCCAGGGGCTGTCCTACGAGCAGTACTTC
CASRPQGLSYEQYF
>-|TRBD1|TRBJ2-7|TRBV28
TGTGCCAGCAGTCCCGTAGACAGGGGACACGAGCAGTACTTC
CASSPVDRGHEQYF